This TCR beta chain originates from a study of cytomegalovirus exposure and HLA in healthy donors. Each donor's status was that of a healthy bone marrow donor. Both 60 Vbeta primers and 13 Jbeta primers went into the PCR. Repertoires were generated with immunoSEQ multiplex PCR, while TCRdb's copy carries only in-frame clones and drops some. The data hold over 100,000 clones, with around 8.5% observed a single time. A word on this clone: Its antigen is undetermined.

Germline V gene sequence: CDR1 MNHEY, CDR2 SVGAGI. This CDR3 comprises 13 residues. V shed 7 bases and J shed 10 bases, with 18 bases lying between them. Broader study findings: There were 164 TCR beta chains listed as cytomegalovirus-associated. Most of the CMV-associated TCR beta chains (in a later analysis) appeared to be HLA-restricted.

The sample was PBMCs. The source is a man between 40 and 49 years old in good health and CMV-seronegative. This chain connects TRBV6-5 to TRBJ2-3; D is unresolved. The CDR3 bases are TGTGCCAGCAAAGTCCCTGGGTCAGAGGCGCAGTATTTT. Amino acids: CASKVPGSEAQYF.